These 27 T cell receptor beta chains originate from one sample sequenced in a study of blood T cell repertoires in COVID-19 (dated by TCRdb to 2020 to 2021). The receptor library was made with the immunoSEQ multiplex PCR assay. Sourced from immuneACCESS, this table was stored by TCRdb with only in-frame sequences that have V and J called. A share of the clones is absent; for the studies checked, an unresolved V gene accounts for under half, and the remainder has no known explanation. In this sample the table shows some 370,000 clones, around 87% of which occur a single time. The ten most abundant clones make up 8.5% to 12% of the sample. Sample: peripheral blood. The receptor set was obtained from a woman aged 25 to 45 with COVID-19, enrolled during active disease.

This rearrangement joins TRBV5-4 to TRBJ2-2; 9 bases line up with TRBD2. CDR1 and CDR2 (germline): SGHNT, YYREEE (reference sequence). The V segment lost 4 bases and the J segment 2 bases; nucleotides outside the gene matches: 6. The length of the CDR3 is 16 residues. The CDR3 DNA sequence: TGTGCCAGCAGCCCAGGACTAGCGACTAACACCGGGGAGCTGTTTTTT. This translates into CASSPGLATNTGELFF.

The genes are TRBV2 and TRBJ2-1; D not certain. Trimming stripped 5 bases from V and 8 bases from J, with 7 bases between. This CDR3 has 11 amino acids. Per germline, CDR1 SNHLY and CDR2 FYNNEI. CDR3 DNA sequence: TGTGCCAGCAGTCCCCTCTATGAGCAGTTCTTC. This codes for CASSPLYEQFF.

This CDR3 is CAISDTSGSTDTQYF. The CDR3 region has the DNA TGTGCCATCAGTGATACTAGCGGGAGCACAGATACGCAGTATTTT. J is TRBJ2-3 and V is TRBV10-3, with TRBD2 matching over 9 bases. Germline trimming cut 3 bases from V and 0 bases from J; bases unmatched to any gene: 1. Germline CDR1 and CDR2: ENHRY and SYGVKD. The CDR3 contains 15 residues.

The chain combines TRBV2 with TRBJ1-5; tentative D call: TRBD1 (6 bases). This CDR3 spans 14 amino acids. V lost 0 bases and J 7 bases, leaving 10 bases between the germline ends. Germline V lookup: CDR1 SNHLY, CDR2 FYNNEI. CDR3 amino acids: CASSEANREQPQHF. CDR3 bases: TGTGCCAGCAGTGAAGCGAACAGGGAACAGCCCCAGCATTTT.

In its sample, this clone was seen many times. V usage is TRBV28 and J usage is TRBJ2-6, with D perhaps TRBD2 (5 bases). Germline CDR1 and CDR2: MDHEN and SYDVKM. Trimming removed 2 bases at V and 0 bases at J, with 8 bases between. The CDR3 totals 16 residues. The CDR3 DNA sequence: TGTGCCAGCAGTTTACTACGGGACTCTGGGGCCAACGTCCTGACTTTC. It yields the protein CASSLLRDSGANVLTF.

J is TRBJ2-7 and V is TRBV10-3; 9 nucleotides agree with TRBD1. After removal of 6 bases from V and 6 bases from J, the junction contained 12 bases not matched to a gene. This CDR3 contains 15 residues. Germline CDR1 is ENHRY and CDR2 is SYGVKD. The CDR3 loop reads CAISSPGTGPGEQYF. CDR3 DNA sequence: TGTGCCATCAGCTCTCCTGGGACAGGGCCGGGCGAGCAGTACTTC.

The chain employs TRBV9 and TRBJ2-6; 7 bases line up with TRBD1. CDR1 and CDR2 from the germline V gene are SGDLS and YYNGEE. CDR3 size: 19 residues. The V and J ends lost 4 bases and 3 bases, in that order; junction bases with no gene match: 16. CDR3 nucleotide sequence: TGTGCCAGCAGCTTCCACGCCCAGACAGGGCTGGTTGGGGCCAACGTCCTGACTTTC. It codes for CASSFHAQTGLVGANVLTF.

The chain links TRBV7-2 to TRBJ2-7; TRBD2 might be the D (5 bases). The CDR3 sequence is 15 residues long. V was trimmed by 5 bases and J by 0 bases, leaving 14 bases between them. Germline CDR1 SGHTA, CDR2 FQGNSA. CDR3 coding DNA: TGTGCCAGCAGCCCAGTAGCGTTTAGCTCCTACGAGCAGTACTTC. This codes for CASSPVAFSSYEQYF.

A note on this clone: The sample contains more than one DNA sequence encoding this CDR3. The CDR3 nucleotides are TGTGCCAGCAGCGTAGCTTCCGGGGGCTACGAGCAGTACTTC. Its translation: CASSVASGGYEQYF. This chain connects TRBV9 to TRBJ2-7, with D perhaps TRBD2 (6 bases). Trimming cost V 0 bases and J 3 bases, with 10 bases left between them. This CDR3 comprises 14 residues. Per germline, CDR1 SGDLS and CDR2 YYNGEE. The full variable domain, in which reference TRBV9 and TRBJ2-7 provide the parts outside the CDR3, is DSGVTQTPKHLITATGQRVTLRCSPRSGDLSVYWYQQSLDQGLQFLIQYYNGEERAKGNILERFSAQQFPDLHSELNLSSLELGDSALYFCASSVASGGYEQYFGPGTRLTVT.

CDR3: CASSATGDRGYGYTF. The CDR3 nucleotides read TGTGCCAGCAGCGCTACAGGGGATCGGGGTTATGGCTACACCTTC. The chain couples TRBV2 to TRBJ1-2, with 7 bases identical to TRBD1. The CDR3 consists of 15 residues. The germline gives CDR1 SNHLY, CDR2 FYNNEI. The V and J ends lost 6 bases and 5 bases, in that order; junction bases with no gene match: 12.

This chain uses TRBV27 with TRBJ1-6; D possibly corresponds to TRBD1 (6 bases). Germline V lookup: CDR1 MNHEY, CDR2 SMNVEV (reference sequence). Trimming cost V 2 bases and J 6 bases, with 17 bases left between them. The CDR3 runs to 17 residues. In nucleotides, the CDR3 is TGTGCCAGCAGTTTAAGCTTTAGGGGGGGTAGTAATTCACCCCTCCACTTT. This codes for CASSLSFRGGSNSPLHF.

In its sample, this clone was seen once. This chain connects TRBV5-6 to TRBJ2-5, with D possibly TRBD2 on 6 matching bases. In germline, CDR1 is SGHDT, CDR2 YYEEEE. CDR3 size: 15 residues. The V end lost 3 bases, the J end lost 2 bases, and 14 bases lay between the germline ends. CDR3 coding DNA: TGTGCCAGCAGCTCCTATCGTCGGGGGCAAGAGACCCAGTACTTC. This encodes CASSSYRRGQETQYF.

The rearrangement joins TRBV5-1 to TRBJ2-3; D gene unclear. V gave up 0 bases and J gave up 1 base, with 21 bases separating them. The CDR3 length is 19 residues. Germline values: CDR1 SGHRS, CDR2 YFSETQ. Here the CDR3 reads CASSLGLGVGSLGTDTQYF. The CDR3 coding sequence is TGCGCCAGCAGCTTGGGGTTAGGAGTTGGGTCCCTAGGCACAGATACGCAGTATTTT.

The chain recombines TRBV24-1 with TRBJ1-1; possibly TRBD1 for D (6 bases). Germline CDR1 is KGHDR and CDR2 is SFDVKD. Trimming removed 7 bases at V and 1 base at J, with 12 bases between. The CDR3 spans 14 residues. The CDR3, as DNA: TGTGCCACCAGGAAGGGGGGGCGGAACACTGAAGCTTTCTTT. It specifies CATRKGGRNTEAFF.

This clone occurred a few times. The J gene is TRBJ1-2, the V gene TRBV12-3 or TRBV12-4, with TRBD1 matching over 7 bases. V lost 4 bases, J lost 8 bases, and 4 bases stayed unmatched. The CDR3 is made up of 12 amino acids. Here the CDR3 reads CASSSQGYGYTF. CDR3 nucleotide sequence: TGTGCCAGCAGTTCACAGGGGTACGGCTACACCTTC.

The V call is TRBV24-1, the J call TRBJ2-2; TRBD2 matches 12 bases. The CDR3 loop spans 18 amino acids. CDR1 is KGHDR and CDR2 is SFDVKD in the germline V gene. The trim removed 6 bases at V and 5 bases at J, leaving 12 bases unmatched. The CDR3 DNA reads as TGTGCCACCAGTTTAGACCCGGGACTAGCGGGTCGGACCGGGGAGCTGTTTTTT. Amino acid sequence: CATSLDPGLAGRTGELFF.

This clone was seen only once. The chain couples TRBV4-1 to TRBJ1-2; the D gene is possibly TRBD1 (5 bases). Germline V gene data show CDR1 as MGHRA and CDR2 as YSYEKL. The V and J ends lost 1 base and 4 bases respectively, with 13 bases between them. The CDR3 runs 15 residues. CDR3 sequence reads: CASSQGVRAAYGYTF. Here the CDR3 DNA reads TGCGCCAGCAGCCAAGGGGTCAGGGCGGCCTATGGCTACACCTTC.

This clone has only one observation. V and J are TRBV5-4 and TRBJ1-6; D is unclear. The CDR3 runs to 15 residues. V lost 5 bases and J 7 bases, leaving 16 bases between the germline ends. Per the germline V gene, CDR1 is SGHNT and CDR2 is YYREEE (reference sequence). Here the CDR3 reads CASRVGGRGNSPLHF. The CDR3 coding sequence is TGTGCCAGCAGGGTAGGAGGGAGAGGGAATTCACCCCTCCACTTT. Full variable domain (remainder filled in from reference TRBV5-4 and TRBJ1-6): ETGVTQSPTHLIKTRGQQVTLRCSSQSGHNTVSWYQQALGQGPQFIFQYYREEENGRGNFPPRFSGLQFPNYSSELNVNALELDDSALYLCASRVGGRGNSPLHFGNGTRLTVT.

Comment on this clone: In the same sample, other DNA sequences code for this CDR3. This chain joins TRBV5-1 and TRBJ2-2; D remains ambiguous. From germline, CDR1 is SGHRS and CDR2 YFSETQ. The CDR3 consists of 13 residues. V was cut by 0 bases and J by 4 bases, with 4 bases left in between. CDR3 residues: CASSLAITGELFF. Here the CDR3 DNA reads TGCGCCAGCAGCTTGGCCATCACCGGGGAGCTGTTTTTT. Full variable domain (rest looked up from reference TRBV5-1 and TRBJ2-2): KAGVTQTPRYLIKTRGQQVTLSCSPISGHRSVSWYQQTPGQGLQFLFEYFSETQRNKGNFPGRFSGRQFSNSRSEMNVSTLELGDSALYLCASSLAITGELFFGEGSRLTVL.

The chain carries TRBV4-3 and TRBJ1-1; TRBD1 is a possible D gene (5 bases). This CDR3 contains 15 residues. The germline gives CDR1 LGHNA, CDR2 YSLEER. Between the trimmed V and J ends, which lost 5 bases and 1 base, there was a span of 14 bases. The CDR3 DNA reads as TGCGCCAGCAGCTACCAGGGTCAGGGGAACACTGAAGCTTTCTTT. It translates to CASSYQGQGNTEAFF.

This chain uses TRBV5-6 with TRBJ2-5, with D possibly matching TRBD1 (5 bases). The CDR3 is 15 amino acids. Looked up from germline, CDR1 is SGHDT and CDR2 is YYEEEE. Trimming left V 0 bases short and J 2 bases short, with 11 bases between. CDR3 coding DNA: TGTGCCAGCAGCTTGGTGGGGCAGATACAAGAGACCCAGTACTTC. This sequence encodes CASSLVGQIQETQYF.

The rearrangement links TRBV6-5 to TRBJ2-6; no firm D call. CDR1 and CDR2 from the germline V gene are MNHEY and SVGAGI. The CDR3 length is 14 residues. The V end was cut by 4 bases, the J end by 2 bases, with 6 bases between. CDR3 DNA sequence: TGTGCCAGCAGTTTGAGAACTGGGGCCAACGTCCTGACTTTC. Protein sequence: CASSLRTGANVLTF.

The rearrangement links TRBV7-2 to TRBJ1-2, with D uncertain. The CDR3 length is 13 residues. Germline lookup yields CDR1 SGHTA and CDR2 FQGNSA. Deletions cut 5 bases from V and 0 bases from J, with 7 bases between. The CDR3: CASSPPTNYGYTF. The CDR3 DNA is TGTGCCAGCAGCCCCCCCACTAACTATGGCTACACCTTC.

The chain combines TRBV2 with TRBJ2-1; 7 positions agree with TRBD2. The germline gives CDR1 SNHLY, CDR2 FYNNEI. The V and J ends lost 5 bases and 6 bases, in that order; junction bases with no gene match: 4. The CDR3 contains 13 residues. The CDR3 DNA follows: TGTGCCAGCAGTCCGGGACTATTCAATGAGCAGTTCTTC. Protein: CASSPGLFNEQFF.

The chain's CDR3 is CATSDRSGSGDTQYF. DNA for the CDR3: TGTGCCACCAGTGATCGGAGCGGGAGCGGGGATACGCAGTATTTT. V is TRBV24-1 and J is TRBJ2-3, with TRBD2 matching over 8 bases. Germline CDR1 and CDR2: KGHDR and SFDVKD. V shed 3 bases and J 6 bases; nucleotides not matched to a gene: 7. CDR3 length equals 15 residues.

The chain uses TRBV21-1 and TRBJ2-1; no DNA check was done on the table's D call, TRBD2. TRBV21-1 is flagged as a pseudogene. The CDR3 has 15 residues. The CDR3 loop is CASSLPGLSYNEQFF. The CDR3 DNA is TGTGCCAGCAGCTTGCCGGGACTCAGCTACAATGAGCAGTTCTTC.

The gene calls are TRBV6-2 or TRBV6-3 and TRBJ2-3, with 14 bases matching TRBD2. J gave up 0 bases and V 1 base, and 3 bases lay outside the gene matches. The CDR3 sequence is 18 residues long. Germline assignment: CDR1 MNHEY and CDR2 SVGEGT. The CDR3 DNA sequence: TGTGCCAGCAGTTACTGGGGACTAGCGGGAGTAAGCACAGATACGCAGTATTTT. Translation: CASSYWGLAGVSTDTQYF.